This T cell receptor beta chain was retrieved from a study of cytomegalovirus exposure and HLA in healthy donors. Study-level information: From donors who were HLA-typed, an early data release held 70 million to 90 million unique TCRs. General study points: Later analysis suggested links between common viral pathogens and several top significant clusters.

In the case of this clone: Its antigen is unknown.

It was with 60 Vbeta and 13 Jbeta primers that the PCR ran. Clones were sequenced by immunoSEQ multiplex PCR, and TCRdb holds only the in-frame ones, with some missing. The repertoire includes a few hundred thousand clones, around four fifths of them detected once, and approximately 0.5% sits in the top ten. With 9 bases removed from V and 10 bases from J, the gap between germline ends came to 18 bases. This CDR3 is 13 amino acids long. The germline V gene has CDR1 MNHNY and CDR2 SVGAGI (reference sequence). The V and J genes are TRBV6-6 and TRBJ2-2, with D tentatively TRBD1 (5 bases). Sequencing used PBMCs. The sequence was obtained from a woman in her thirties or forties in good health and CMV-seronegative. CDR3 nucleotide sequence: TGTGCCAGTTCTGGACAACCCGCTTCGGAGCTGTTTTTT. Translation gives CASSGQPASELFF.